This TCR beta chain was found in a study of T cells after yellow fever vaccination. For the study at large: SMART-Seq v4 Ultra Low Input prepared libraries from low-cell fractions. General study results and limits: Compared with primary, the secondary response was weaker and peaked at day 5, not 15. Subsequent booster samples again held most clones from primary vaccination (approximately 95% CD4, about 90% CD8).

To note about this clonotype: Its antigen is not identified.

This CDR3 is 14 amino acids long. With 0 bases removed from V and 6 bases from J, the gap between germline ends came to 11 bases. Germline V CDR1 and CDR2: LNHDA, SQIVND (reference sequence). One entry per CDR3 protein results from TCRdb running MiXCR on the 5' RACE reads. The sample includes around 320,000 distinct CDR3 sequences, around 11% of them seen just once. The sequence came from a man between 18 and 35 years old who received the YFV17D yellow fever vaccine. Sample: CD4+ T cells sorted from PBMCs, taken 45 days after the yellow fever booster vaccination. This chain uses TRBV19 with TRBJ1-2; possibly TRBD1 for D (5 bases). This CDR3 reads CASSIDVRGHGYTF. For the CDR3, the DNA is TGTGCCAGTAGTATAGATGTGAGGGGACATGGCTACACCTTC.